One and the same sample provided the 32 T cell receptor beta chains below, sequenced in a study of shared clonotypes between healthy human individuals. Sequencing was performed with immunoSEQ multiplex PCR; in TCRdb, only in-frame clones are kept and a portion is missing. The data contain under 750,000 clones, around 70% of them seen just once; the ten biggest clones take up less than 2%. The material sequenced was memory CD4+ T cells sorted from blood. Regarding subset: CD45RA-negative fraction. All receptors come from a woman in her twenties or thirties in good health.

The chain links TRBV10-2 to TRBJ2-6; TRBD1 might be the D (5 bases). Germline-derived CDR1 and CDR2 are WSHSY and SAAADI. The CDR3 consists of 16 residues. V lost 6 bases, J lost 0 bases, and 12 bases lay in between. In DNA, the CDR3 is TGCGCCAGCAGCGGCCTTGGGGCCTCTGGGGCCAACGTCCTGACTTTC. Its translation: CASSGLGASGANVLTF.

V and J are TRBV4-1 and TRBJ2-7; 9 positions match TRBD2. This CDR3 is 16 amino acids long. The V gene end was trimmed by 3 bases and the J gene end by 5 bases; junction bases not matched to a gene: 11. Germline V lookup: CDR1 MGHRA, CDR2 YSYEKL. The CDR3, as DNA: TGCGCCAGCAGCCACCGGGGTGCGGGAGGGAGCCACGAGCAGTACTTC. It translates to CASSHRGAGGSHEQYF.

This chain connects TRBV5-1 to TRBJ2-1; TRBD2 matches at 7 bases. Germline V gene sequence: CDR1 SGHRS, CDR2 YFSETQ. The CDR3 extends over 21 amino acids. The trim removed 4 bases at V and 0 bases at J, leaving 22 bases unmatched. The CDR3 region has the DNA TGCGCCAGCAGCCCTTACGGAGGAGCGGGATTCGTGGGGAGCTCCTACAATGAGCAGTTCTTC. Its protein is CASSPYGGAGFVGSSYNEQFF.

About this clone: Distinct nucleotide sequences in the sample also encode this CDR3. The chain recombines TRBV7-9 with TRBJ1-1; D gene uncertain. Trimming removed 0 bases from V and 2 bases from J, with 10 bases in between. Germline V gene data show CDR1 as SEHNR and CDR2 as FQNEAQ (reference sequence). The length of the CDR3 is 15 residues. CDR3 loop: CASSLAPGVNTEAFF. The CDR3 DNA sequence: TGTGCCAGCAGCTTAGCGCCCGGGGTCAACACTGAAGCTTTCTTT.

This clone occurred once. The CDR3, as DNA: TGCAGCGTTATGCCCGTGCCAGATCTTTTGGACGGGGAGCAGTTCTTC. As protein: CSVMPVPDLLDGEQFF. The chain recombines TRBV29-1 with TRBJ2-1; D unresolved. Trimming pared 5 bases from V and 10 bases from J, leaving 27 bases between. This CDR3 contains 16 residues. CDR1 and CDR2 from the germline V gene are SQVTM and ANQGSEA.

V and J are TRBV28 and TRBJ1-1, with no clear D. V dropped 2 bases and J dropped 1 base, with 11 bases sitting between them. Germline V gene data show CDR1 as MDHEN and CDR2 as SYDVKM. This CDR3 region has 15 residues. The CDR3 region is CASSLPVLQNTEAFF. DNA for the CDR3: TGTGCCAGCAGTTTACCCGTCCTCCAGAACACTGAAGCTTTCTTT.

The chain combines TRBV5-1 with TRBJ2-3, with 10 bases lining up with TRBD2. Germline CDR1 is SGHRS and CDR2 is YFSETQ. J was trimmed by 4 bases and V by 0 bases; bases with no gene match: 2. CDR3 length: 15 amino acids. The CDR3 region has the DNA TGCGCCAGCAGCTTGGCTAGCGGGAGTGCAGATACGCAGTATTTT. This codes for CASSLASGSADTQYF.

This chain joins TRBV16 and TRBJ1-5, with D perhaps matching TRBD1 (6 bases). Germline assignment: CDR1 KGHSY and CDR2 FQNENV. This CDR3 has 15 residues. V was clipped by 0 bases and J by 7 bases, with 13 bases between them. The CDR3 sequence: CASSQSYQGTQPQHF. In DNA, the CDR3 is TGTGCCAGCAGCCAATCTTACCAGGGGACCCAGCCCCAGCATTTT.

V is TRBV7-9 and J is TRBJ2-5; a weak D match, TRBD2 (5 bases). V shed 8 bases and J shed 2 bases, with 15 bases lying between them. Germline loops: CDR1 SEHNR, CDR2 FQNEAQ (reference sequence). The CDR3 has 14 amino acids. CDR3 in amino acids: CASGFVSGQETQYF. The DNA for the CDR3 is TGTGCCAGCGGATTCGTCTCGGGACAAGAGACCCAGTACTTC.

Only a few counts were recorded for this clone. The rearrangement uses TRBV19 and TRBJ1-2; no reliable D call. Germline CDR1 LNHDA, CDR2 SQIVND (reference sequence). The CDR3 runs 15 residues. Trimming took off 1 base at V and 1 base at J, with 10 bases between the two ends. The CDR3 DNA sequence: TGTGCCAGTAGTATAGCAATAGGAATTAACTATGGCTACACCTTC. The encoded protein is CASSIAIGINYGYTF.

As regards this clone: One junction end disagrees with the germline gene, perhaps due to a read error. For the CDR3, the DNA is TGTGCCAGCACCCCATTCTCAGGAGGACGTGTGGAAGACTTC. Translation gives CASTPFSGGRVEDF. J is TRBJ2-7 and V is TRBV7-9; D perhaps matches TRBD2 (5 bases). Looked up from germline, CDR1 is SEHNR and CDR2 is FQNEAQ (reference sequence). CDR3 size: 14 residues.

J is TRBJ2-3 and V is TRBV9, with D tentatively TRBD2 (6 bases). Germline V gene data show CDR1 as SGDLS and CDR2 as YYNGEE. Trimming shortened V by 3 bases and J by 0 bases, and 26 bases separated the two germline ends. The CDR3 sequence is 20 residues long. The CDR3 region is CASSEALGPSARPSTDTQYF. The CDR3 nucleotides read TGTGCCAGCAGCGAGGCGCTTGGGCCTAGCGCCCGACCTAGCACAGATACGCAGTATTTT.

The CDR3 DNA follows: TGTGCCAGCAGCTTATCCCTCACTAGCGGGAGGGGGGAGACCCAGTACTTC. Translation gives CASSLSLTSGRGETQYF. The rearrangement uses TRBV7-2 and TRBJ2-5, with 13 bases that match TRBD2. The V and J ends lost 2 bases and 5 bases, in that order; junction bases with no gene match: 8. This CDR3 has 17 amino acids. Per the germline V gene, CDR1 is SGHTA and CDR2 is FQGNSA.

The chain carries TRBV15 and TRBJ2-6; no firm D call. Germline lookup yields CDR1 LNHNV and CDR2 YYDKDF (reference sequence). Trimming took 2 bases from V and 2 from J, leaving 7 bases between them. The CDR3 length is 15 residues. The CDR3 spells CATSRNHAGANVLTF. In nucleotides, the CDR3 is TGTGCCACCAGCAGAAACCATGCTGGGGCCAACGTCCTGACTTTC.

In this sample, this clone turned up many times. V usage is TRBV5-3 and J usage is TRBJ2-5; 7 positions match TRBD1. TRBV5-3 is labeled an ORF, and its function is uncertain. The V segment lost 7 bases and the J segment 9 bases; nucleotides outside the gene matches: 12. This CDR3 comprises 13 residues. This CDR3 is CARAQRYQGAQYF. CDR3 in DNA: TGTGCCAGAGCTCAACGGTACCAGGGGGCCCAGTACTTC.

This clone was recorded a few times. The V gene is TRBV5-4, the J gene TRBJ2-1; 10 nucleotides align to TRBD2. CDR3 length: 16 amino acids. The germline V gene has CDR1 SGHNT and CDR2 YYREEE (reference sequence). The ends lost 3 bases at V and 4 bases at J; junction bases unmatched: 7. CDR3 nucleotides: TGTGCCAGCAGCTCTGCGAGCGGGAGGGAATACAATGAGCAGTTCTTC. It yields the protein CASSSASGREYNEQFF.

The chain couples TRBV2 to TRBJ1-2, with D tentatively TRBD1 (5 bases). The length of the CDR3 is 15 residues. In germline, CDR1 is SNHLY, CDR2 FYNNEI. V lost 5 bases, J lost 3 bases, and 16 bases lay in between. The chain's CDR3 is CASSKNQGAHYGYTF. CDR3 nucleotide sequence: TGTGCCAGCAGTAAGAACCAGGGTGCACACTATGGCTACACCTTC.

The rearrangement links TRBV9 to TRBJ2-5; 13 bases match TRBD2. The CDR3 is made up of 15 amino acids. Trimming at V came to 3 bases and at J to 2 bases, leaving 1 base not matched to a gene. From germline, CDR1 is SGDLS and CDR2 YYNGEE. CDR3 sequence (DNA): TGTGCCAGCAGCGGGGGACTAGCGGGGCAAGAGACCCAGTACTTC. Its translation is CASSGGLAGQETQYF.

The chain's CDR3 is CASSFRPVSLGWNQPQHF. In DNA, the CDR3 is TGTGCCAGCAGTTTTCGCCCCGTTTCGTTGGGTTGGAATCAGCCCCAGCATTTT. The chain links TRBV28 to TRBJ1-5; D is unresolved. Germline values: CDR1 MDHEN, CDR2 SYDVKM. The CDR3 loop spans 18 amino acids. Trimming shortened V by 3 bases and J by 4 bases, and 22 bases separated the two germline ends.

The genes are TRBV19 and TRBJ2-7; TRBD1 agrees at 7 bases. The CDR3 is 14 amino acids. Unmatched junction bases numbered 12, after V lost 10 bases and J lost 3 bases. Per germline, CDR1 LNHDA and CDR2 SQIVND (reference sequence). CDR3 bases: TGTGCCACTTCAAGGCAAGCAGGGGGCTACGAGCAGTACTTC. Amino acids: CATSRQAGGYEQYF.

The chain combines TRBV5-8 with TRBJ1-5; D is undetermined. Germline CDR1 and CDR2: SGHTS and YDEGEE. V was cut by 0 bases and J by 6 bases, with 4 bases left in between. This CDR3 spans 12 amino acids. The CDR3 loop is CASSLDRQPQHF. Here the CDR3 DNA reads TGTGCCAGCAGCTTGGACCGTCAGCCCCAGCATTTT. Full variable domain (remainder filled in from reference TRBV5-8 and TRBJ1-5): EAGVTQSPTHLIKTRGQQATLRCSPISGHTSVYWYQQALGLGLQFLLWYDEGEERNRGNFPPRFSGRQFPNYSSELNVNALELEDSALYLCASSLDRQPQHFGDGTRLSIL.

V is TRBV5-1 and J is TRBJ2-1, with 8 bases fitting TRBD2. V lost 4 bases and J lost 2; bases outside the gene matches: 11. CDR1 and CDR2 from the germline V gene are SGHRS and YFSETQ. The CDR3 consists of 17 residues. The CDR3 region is CASSPRLAGAPYNEQFF. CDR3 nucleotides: TGCGCCAGCAGCCCGAGGCTAGCGGGTGCACCCTACAATGAGCAGTTCTTC.

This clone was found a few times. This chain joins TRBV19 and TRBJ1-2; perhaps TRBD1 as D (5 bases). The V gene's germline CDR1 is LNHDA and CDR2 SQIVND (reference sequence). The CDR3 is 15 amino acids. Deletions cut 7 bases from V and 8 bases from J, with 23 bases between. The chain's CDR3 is CASTPDGLRGEGYTF. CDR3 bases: TGTGCCAGTACCCCGGACGGGTTAAGGGGAGAAGGCTACACCTTC.

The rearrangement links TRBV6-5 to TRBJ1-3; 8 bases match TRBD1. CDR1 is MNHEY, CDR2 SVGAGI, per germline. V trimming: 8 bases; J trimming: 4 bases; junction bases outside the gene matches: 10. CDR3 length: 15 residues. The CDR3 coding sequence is TGTGCCAGCCGTACCGGGACAGGAGCAGGAAACACCATATATTTT. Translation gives CASRTGTGAGNTIYF.

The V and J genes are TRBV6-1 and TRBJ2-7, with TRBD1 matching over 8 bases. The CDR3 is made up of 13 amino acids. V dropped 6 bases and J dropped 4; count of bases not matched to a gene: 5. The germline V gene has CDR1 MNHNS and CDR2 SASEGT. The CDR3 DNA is TGTGCCAGCAGCCGGGGACAGGAGTACGAGCAGTACTTC. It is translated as CASSRGQEYEQYF.

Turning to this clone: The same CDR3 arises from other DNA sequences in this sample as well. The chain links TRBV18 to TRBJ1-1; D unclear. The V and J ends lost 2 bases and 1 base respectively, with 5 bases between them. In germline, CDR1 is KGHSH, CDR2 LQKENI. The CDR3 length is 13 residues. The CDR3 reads CASSPSANTEAFF. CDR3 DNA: TGTGCCAGCTCACCATCCGCGAACACTGAAGCTTTCTTT.

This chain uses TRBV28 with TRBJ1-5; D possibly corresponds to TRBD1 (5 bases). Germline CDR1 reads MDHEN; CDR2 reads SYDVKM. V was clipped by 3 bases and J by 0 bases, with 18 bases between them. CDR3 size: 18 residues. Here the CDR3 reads CASSFRGSRFYSNQPQHF. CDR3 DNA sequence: TGTGCCAGCAGTTTCCGGGGCAGCCGCTTTTATAGCAATCAGCCCCAGCATTTT. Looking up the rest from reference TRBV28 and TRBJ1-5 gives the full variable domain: DVKVTQSSRYLVKRTGEKVFLECVQDMDHENMFWYRQDPGLGLRLIYFSYDVKMKEKGDIPEGYSVSREKKERFSLILESASTNQTSMYLCASSFRGSRFYSNQPQHFGDGTRLSIL.

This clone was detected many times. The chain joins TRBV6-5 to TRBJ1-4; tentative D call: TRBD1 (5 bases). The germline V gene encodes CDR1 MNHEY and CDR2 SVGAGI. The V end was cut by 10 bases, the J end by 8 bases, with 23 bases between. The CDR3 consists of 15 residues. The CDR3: CATGAPDSPWEKLFF. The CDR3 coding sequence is TGTGCCACCGGAGCCCCCGACAGCCCGTGGGAAAAACTGTTTTTT.

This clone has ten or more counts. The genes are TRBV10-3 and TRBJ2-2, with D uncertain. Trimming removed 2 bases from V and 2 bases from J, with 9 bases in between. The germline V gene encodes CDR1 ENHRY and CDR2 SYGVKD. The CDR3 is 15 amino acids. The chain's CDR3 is CAISEGQKNTGELFF. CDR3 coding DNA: TGTGCCATCAGTGAGGGTCAGAAAAACACCGGGGAGCTGTTTTTT.

The CDR3, as DNA: TGTGCCAGCAGCTTGGAGGACTCGCGGAACTCCTACGAGCAGTACTTC. It translates to CASSLEDSRNSYEQYF. This sequence joins TRBV5-4 and TRBJ2-7; D is possibly TRBD2 (5 bases). This CDR3 contains 16 residues. CDR1 and CDR2 from the germline V gene are SGHNT and YYREEE (reference sequence). Deletions cut 0 bases from V and 0 bases from J, with 13 bases between.

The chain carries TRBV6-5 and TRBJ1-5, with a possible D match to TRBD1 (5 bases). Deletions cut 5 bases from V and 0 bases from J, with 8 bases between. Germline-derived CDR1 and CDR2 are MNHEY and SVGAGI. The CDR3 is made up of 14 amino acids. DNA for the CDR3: TGTGCCAGCAGTCGACAGTATAGCAATCAGCCCCAGCATTTT. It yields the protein CASSRQYSNQPQHF.

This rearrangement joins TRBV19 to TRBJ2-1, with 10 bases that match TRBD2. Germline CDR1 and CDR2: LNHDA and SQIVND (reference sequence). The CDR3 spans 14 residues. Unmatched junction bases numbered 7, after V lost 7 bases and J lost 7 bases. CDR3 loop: CASTAGTSENEQFF. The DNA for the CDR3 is TGTGCCAGTACGGCAGGGACTAGCGAAAATGAGCAGTTCTTC.